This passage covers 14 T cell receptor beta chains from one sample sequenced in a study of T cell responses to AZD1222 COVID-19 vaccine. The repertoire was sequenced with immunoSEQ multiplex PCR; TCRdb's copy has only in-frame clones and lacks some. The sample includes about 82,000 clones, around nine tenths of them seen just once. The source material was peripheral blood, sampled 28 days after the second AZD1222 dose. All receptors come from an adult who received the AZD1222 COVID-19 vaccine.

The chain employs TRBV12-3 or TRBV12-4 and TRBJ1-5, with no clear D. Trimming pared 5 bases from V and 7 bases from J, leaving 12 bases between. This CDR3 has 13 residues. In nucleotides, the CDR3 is TGTGCCAGCAGTCCGACCGTCGGCCAGCCCCAGCATTTT. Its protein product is CASSPTVGQPQHF.

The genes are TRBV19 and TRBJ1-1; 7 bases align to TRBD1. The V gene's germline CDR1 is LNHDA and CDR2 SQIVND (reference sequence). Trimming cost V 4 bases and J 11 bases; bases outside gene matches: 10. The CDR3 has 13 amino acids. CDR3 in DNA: TGTGCCAGTAGTAGGGGGACAGCCCGCTTCGCTTTCTTT. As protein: CASSRGTARFAFF.

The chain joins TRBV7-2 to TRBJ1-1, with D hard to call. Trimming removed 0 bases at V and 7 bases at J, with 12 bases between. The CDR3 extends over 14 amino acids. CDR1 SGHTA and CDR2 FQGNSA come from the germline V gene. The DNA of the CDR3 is TGTGCCAGCAGCTTAGCGGTTTTCGGGAGTGAAGCTTTCTTT. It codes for CASSLAVFGSEAFF.

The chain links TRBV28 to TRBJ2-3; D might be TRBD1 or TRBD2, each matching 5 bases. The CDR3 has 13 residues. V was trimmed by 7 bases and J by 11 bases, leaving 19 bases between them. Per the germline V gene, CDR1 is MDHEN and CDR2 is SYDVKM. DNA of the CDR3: TGTGCCAGCATCGGAAACGGGGCGCGGAGGCAGTATTTT. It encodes CASIGNGARRQYF.

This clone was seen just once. CDR3 DNA: TGTGCCAGCAGCGTAGGCAGGGGGAACTTCGAGAGTGAAAAACTGTTTTTT. This codes for CASSVGRGNFESEKLFF. The chain uses TRBV9 and TRBJ1-4; 7 nucleotides match TRBD1. J lost 7 bases, V lost 0 bases, and 12 bases had no gene match. The CDR3 has 17 amino acids. The germline gives CDR1 SGDLS, CDR2 YYNGEE.

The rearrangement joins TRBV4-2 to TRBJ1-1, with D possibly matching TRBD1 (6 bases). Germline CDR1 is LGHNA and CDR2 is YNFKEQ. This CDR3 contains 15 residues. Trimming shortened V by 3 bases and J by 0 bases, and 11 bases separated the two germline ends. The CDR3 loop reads CASSQVRTVNTEAFF. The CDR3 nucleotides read TGTGCCAGCAGCCAGGTTAGGACAGTGAACACTGAAGCTTTCTTT.

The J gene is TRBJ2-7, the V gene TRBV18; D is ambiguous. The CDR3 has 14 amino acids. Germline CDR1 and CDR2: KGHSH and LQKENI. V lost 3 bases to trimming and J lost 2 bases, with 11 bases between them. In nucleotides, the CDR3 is TGTGCCAGCTCACCCCGCGGAGCACCCTACGAGCAGTACTTC. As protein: CASSPRGAPYEQYF.

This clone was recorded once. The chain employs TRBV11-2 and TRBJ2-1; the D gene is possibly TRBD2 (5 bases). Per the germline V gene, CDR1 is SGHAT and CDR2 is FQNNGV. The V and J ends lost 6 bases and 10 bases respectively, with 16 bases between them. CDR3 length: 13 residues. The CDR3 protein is CASSTFISGEQFF. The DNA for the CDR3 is TGTGCCAGCAGTACTTTTATTTCGGGAGAGCAGTTCTTC.

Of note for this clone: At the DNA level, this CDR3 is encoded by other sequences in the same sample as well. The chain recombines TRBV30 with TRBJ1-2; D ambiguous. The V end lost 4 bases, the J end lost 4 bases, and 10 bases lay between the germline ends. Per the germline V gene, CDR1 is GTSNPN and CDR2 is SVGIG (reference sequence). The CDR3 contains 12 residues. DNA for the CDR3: TGTGCCTGGACGAAGGGAGCCTATGGCTACACCTTC. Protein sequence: CAWTKGAYGYTF. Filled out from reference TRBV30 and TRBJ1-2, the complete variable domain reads SQTIHQWPATLVQPVGSPLSLECTVEGTSNPNLYWYRQAAGRGLQLLFYSVGIGQISSEVPQNLSASRPQDRQFILSSKKLLLSDSGFYLCAWTKGAYGYTFGSGTRLTVV.

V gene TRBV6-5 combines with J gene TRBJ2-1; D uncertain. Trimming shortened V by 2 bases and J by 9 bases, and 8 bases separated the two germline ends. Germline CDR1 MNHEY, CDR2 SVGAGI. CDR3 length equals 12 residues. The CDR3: CASSYGRGEQFF. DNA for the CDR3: TGTGCCAGCAGTTACGGGCGAGGTGAGCAGTTCTTC.

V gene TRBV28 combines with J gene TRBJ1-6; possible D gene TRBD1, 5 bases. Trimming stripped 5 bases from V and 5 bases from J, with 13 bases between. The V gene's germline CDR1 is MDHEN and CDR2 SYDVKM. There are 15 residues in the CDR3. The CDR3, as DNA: TGTGCCAGCAGTCCTGGGACCGCCGATAATTCACCCCTCCACTTT. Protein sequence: CASSPGTADNSPLHF.

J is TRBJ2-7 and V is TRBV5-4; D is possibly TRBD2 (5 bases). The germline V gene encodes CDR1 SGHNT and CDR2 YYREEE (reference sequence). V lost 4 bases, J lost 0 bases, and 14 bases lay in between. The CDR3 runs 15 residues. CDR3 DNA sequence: TGTGCCAGCAGCCCGGAGGTTGGGGACTCCTACGAGCAGTACTTC. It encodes CASSPEVGDSYEQYF.

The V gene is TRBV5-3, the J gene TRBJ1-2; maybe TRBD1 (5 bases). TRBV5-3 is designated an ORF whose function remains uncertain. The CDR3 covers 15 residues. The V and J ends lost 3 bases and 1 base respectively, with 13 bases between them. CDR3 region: CARSCPGLSNYGYTF. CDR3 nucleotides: TGTGCCAGAAGCTGCCCAGGGTTGAGTAACTATGGCTACACCTTC.

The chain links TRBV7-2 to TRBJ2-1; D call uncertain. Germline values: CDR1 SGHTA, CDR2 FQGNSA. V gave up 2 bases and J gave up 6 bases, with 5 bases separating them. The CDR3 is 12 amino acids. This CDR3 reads CASSLRVNEQFF. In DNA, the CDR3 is TGTGCCAGCAGCTTAAGGGTCAATGAGCAGTTCTTC.